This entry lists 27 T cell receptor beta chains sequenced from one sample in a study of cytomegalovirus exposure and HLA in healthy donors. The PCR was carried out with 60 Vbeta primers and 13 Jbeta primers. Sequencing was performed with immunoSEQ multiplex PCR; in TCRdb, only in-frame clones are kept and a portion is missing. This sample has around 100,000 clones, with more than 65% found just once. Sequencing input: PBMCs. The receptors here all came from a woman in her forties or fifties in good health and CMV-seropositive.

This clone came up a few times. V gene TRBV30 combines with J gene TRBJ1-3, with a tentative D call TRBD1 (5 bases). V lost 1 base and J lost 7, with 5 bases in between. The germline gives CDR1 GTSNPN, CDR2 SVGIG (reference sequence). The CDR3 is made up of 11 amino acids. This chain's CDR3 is CAWSGGNTIYF. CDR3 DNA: TGTGCCTGGAGTGGGGGCAACACCATATATTTT.

This CDR3 reads CASSSFHGSDTQYF. The DNA of the CDR3 is TGTGCCAGTAGTTCCTTCCACGGGTCAGATACGCAGTATTTT. V and J are TRBV19 and TRBJ2-3, with unresolved D. Trimming removed 5 bases at V and 4 bases at J, with 13 bases between. Germline CDR1 is LNHDA and CDR2 is SQIVND (reference sequence). CDR3 length: 14 amino acids.

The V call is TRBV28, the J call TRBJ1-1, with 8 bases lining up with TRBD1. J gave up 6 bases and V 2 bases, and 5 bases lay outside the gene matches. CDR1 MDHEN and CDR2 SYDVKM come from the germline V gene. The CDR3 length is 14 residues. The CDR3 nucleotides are TGTGCCAGCAGTTTACCCTCACAGGGGGCTGAAGCTTTCTTT. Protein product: CASSLPSQGAEAFF.

In DNA, the CDR3 is TGTGCCAGCAGCTTAGGTCGTTTGAACACTGAAGCTTTCTTT. Amino acids: CASSLGRLNTEAFF. The chain couples TRBV11-1 to TRBJ1-1; D gene uncertain. This CDR3 region has 14 residues. Deletions cut 1 base from V and 0 bases from J, with 6 bases between. The V gene's germline CDR1 is SGHAT and CDR2 FQDESV (reference sequence).

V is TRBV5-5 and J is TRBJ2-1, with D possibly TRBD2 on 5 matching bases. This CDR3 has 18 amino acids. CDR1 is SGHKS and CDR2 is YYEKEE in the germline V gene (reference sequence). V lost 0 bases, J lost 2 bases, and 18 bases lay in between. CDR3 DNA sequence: TGTGCCAGCAGCTTGGTGGGCGAGGGCGCCCCTCCCTACAATGAGCAGTTCTTC. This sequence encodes CASSLVGEGAPPYNEQFF.

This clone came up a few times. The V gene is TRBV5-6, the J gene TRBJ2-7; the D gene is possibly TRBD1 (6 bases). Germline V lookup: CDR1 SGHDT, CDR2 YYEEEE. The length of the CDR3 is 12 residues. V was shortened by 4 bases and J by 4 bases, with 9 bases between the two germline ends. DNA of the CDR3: TGTGCCAGCAGCAATGGACAGTACGAGCAGTACTTC. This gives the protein CASSNGQYEQYF. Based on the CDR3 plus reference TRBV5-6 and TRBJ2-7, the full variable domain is DAGVTQSPTHLIKTRGQQVTLRCSPKSGHDTVSWYQQALGQGPQFIFQYYEEEERQRGNFPDRFSGHQFPNYSSELNVNALLLGDSALYLCASSNGQYEQYFGPGTRLTVT.

The CDR3 nucleotides are TGTGCCAGCAGCGGAAACAGAGACTCTGGGGCCAACGTCCTGACTTTC. Its translation: CASSGNRDSGANVLTF. This rearrangement joins TRBV9 to TRBJ2-6; D unclear. Germline loops: CDR1 SGDLS, CDR2 YYNGEE. Between the trimmed V and J ends, which lost 3 bases and 0 bases, there was a span of 10 bases. CDR3 length equals 16 residues.

In nucleotides, the CDR3 is TGTGCCAGCAGCCTACTCCCGGGTGAAGCTTTCTTT. This codes for CASSLLPGEAFF. This chain links TRBV7-2 with TRBJ1-1; D unclear. Trimming shortened V by 5 bases and J by 7 bases, and 11 bases separated the two germline ends. Germline V gene sequence: CDR1 SGHTA, CDR2 FQGNSA. This CDR3 is built from 12 residues.

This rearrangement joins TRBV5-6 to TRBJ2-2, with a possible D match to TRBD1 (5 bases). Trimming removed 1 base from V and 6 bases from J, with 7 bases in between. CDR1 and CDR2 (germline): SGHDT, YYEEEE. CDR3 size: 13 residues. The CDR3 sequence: CASSLTGPGELFF. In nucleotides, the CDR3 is TGTGCCAGCAGCTTGACAGGTCCCGGGGAGCTGTTTTTT. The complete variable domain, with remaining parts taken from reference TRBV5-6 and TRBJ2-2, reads DAGVTQSPTHLIKTRGQQVTLRCSPKSGHDTVSWYQQALGQGPQFIFQYYEEEERQRGNFPDRFSGHQFPNYSSELNVNALLLGDSALYLCASSLTGPGELFFGEGSRLTVL.

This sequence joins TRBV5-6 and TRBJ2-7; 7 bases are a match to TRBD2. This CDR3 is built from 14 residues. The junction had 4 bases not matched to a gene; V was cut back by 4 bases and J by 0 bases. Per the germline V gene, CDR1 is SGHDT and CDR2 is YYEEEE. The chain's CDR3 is CASSPGGRSYEQYF. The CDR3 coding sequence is TGTGCCAGCAGCCCGGGGGGACGCTCCTACGAGCAGTACTTC.

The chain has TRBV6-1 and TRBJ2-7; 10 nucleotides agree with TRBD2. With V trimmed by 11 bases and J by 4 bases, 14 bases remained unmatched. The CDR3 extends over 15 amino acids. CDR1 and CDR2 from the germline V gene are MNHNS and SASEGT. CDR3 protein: CAGRRAGGPMYEQYF. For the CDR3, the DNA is TGTGCCGGCCGACGAGCGGGAGGGCCTATGTACGAGCAGTACTTC.

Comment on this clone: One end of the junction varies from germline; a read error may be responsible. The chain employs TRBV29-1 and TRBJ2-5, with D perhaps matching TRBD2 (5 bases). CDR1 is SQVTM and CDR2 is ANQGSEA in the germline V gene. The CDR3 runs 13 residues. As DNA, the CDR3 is TGCAGCGGGGTAAGAGGGCACCAAGGGACCCAGTACTTC. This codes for CSGVRGHQGTQYF.

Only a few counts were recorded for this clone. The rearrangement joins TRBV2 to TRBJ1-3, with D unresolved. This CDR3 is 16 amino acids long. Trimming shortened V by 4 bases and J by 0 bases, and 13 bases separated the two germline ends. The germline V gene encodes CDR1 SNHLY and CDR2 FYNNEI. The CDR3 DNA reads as TGTGCCAGCAGTGCGACAAGGCCCGGCTCTGGAAACACCATATATTTT. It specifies CASSATRPGSGNTIYF.

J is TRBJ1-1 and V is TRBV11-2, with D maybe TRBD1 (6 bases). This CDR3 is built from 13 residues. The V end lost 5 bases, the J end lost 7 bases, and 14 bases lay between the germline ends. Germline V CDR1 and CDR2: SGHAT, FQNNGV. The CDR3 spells CASSQGRAGEAFF. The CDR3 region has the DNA TGTGCCAGCAGCCAGGGGAGGGCCGGTGAAGCTTTCTTT.

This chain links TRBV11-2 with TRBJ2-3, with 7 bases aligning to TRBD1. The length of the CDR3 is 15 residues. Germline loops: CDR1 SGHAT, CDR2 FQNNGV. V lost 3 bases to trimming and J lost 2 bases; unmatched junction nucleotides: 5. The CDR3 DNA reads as TGTGCCAGCAGCTTCGAGACAGGGCCCACAGATACGCAGTATTTT. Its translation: CASSFETGPTDTQYF.

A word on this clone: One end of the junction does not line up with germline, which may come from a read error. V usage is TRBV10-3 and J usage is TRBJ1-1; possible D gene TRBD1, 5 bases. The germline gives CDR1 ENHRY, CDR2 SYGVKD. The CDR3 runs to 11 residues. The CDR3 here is CASSRGDEAFF. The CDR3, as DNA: TGTGCCAGCAGTAGGGGCGATGAAGCTTTCTTT.

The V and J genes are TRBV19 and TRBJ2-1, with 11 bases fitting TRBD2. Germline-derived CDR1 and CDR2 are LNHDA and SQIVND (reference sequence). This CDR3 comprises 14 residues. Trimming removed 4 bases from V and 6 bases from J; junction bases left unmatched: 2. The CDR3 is CASSTSGGFNEQFF. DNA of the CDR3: TGTGCCAGTAGTACTAGCGGGGGGTTCAATGAGCAGTTCTTC.

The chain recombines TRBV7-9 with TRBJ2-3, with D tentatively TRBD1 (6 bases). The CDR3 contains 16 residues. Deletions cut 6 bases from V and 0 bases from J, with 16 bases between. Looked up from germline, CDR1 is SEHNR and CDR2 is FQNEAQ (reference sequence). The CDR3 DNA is TGTGCCAGCAGTCGATCGGGGACAACTAGCACAGATACGCAGTATTTT. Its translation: CASSRSGTTSTDTQYF.

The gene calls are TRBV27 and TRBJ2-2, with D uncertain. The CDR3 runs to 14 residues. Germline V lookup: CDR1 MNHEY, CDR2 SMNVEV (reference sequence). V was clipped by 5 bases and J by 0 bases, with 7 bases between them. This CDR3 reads CASSDTSNTGELFF. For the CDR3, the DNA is TGTGCCAGCAGTGACACATCGAACACCGGGGAGCTGTTTTTT.

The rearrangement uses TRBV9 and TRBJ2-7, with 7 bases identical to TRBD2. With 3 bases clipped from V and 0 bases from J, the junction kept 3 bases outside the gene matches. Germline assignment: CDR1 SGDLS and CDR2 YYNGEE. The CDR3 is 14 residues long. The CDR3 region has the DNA TGTGCCAGCAGCGGGCGGGGGAACTCCTACGAGCAGTACTTC. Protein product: CASSGRGNSYEQYF.

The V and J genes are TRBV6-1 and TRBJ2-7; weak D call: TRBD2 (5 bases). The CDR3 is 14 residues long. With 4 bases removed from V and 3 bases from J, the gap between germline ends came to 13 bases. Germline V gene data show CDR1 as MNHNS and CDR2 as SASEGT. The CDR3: CASSGEVGIYEQYF. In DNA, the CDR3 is TGTGCCAGCAGTGGAGAGGTCGGGATCTACGAGCAGTACTTC.

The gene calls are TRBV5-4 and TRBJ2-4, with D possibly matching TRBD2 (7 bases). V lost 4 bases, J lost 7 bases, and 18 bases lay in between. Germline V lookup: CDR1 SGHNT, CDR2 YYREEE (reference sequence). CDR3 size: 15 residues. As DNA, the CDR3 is TGTGCCAGCAGCCTCCCGGGGGGCCTGGAGAACATTCAGTACTTC. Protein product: CASSLPGGLENIQYF.

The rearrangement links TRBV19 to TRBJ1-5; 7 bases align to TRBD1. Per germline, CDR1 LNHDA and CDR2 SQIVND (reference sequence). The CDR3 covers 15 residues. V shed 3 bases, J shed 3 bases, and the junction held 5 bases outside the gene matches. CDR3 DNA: TGTGCCAGTAGTATGGGGACAGTCTACAATCAGCCCCAGCATTTT. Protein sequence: CASSMGTVYNQPQHF.

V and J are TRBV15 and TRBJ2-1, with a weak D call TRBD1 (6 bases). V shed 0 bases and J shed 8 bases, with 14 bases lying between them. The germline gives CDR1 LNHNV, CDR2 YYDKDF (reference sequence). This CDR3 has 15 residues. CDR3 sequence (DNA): TGTGCCACCAGCAGAGATCATAGGAAGGGGGATGAGCAGTTCTTC. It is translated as CATSRDHRKGDEQFF.

The CDR3 here is CASSLGGRPQETQYF. The DNA for the CDR3 is TGTGCCAGCAGCTTGGGCGGGAGGCCCCAAGAGACCCAGTACTTC. The V and J genes are TRBV7-3 and TRBJ2-5; TRBD2 matches at 8 bases. V was clipped by 3 bases and J by 1 base; unmatched bases: 4. The CDR3 sequence is 15 residues long. CDR1 SGHTA and CDR2 FQGTGA come from the germline V gene.

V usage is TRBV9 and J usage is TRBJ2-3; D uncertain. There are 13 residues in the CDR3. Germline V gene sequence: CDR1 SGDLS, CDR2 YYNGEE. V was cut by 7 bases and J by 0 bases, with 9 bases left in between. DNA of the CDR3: TGTGCCAGCGGCTCTCAAAGCACAGATACGCAGTATTTT. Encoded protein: CASGSQSTDTQYF.

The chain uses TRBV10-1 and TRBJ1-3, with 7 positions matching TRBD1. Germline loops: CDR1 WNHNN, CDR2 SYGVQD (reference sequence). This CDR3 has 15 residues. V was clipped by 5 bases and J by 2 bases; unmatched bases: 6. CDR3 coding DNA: TGCGCCAGCAGTACCGGGACAGCACCTGGAAACACCATATATTTT. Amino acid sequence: CASSTGTAPGNTIYF.